The rows below give T cell receptor beta chains drawn from one sample of a study of blood T cell repertoires in COVID-19. The data were produced by immunoSEQ multiplex PCR, yet TCRdb's version contains in-frame clones alone and is incomplete. The data show about 56,000 clones, 80% to 85% seen once. The specimen sequenced was peripheral blood. The receptor source for this set is an elderly woman with acute or convalescent COVID-19. Both conserved end residues are part of each CDR3. The D gene is left open where the match is weak. Clone size is stated in some rows and not others, as once, few, many or a class when expanded.

DNA	CDR3	V	J	D	size
TGCGCCAGCAGCTTGGTGGGGACAGCAGCCTACGAGCAGTACTTC	CASSLVGTAAYEQYF	TRBV5-1	TRBJ2-7	TRBD1	.
TGTGCCAGCAGCCCCCCCCCGCAGGGGGTGACAGATACGCAGTATTTT	CASSPPPQGVTDTQYF	TRBV13	TRBJ2-3	TRBD1	.
TGTGCCAGCAGTTTTGACAGAAAGACCTACGAGCAGTACTTC	CASSFDRKTYEQYF	TRBV27	TRBJ2-7	.	.
TGTGCCAGCAAGCCTGGGGGGACCGGGGATACGCAGTATTTT	CASKPGGTGDTQYF	TRBV6-5	TRBJ2-3	.	.
TGCAGCGTTGAAGTGTGGGACTCCGAGCAGTACTTC	CSVEVWDSEQYF	TRBV29-1	TRBJ2-7	.	few
TGTGCCAGCAGTGACTCCCTAAATAGCGGGGGAGCATACAATGAGCAGTTCTTC	CASSDSLNSGGAYNEQFF	TRBV6-4	TRBJ2-1	TRBD2	many
TGTGCCAGCAGCACAGGGACAGGGTTTAGGGAAAAACTGTTTTTT	CASSTGTGFREKLFF	TRBV5-4	TRBJ1-4	TRBD1	.
TGTGCCAGCAGCCCCCGCGGGGCGGGGGACTACAATGAGCAGTTCTTC	CASSPRGAGDYNEQFF	TRBV11-1	TRBJ2-1	TRBD2	.
TGTGCCACCAGCGGGAGCGGGTTAATATACAATGAGCAGTTCTTC	CATSGSGLIYNEQFF	TRBV15	TRBJ2-1	.	.
TGTGCCAGCTCCCCCCGGGAGGGGCGCGTCACAGATACGCAGTATTTT	CASSPREGRVTDTQYF	TRBV5-4	TRBJ2-3	TRBD2	.
TGCAGTGCTAGTATCAGGGGGTACGGTGGAAACACCATATATTTT	CSASIRGYGGNTIYF	TRBV20-1	TRBJ1-3	TRBD1	once
TGCGCCAGCAGCGAGCAGATTACAGCTAACTATGGCTACACCTTC	CASSEQITANYGYTF	TRBV5-1	TRBJ1-2	.	.
TGTGCCAGCAGTTTGCGGGGGGAACTAGGCTACACCTTC	CASSLRGELGYTF	TRBV12-3/TRBV12-4	TRBJ1-2	.	.
TGTGCCAGCAGCCAAGATCTTCCGGGACAGGGACCTTTAAATACGCAGTATTTT	CASSQDLPGQGPLNTQYF	TRBV4-2	TRBJ2-3	TRBD1	once
TGTGCCAGCAGCCCCACGGGACTAGCGGGGCTCACAGATACGCAGTATTTT	CASSPTGLAGLTDTQYF	TRBV9	TRBJ2-3	TRBD2	.
TGTGCCAGTCAAATTAGGACGGAGGACTATGGCTACACCTTC	CASQIRTEDYGYTF	TRBV21-1	TRBJ1-2	.	.
TGTGCCAGCAGGACCGACAGGGCCAATCAGCCCCAGCATTTT	CASRTDRANQPQHF	TRBV6-6	TRBJ1-5	TRBD1	.
TGTGCCAGCAGTGATACCCCTAGCGGGGTCCTCGGGGAGCTGTTTTTT	CASSDTPSGVLGELFF	TRBV6-1	TRBJ2-2	TRBD2	.
TGTGCCATCAGTGAGACCCAGGGTGTTGGGTCACCCCTCCACTTT	CAISETQGVGSPLHF	TRBV10-3	TRBJ1-6	.	.
TGTGCCATCAGACGGGACAGCGACTATGGCTACACCTTC	CAIRRDSDYGYTF	TRBV10-3	TRBJ1-2	TRBD1	.